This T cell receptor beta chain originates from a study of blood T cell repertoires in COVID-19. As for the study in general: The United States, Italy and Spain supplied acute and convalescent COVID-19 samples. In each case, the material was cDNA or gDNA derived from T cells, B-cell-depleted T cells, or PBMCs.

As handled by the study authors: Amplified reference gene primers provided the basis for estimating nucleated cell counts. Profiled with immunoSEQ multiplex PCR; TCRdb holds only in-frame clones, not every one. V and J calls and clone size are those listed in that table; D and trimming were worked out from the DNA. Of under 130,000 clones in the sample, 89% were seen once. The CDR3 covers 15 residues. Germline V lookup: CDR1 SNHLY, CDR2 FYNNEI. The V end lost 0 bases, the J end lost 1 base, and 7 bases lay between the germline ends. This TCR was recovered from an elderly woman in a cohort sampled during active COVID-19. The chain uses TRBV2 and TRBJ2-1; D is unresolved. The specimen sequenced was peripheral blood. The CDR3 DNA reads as TGTGCCAGCAGTGAAGCGGGCTTGTCCTACAATGAGCAGTTCTTC. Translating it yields CASSEAGLSYNEQFF.